The clone carrying this T cell receptor beta chain was counted many times. Indicated time point: newly diagnosed GD, antithyroid drugs for less than 3 months. Extracted PBMC RNA gave rise to the TCR library. Patients came through an endocrinology department, and that department was in Xi'an, China. EDTA tubes collected approximately 10 milliliters of peripheral blood. Construction of the TCR beta libraries employed iRepertoire HTBI primers in conjunction with Arm-PCR of CDR3 regions. In the authors' workflow: Identification of gene segments yielded 60 to 80 TRBV and about 14 TRBJ across samples. One entry per CDR3 protein results from TCRdb running MiXCR on the multiplex PCR reads. These V and J calls rely on TCRdb rather than the paper's analysis. The repertoire holds approximately 230,000 distinct CDR3 sequences, with around 17% as singletons. These data belong to a study of regulatory T cells in long-lasting Graves disease.

This sequence was found in a female donor with Graves disease. Specimen: peripheral blood mononuclear cells (PBMCs), collected at new diagnosis, from a patient treated with antithyroid drugs.

Written as DNA, the CDR3 is TGTGCCAGCAGCACCAGACCCGACACTGAAGCTTTCTTT. Translating gives CASSTRPDTEAFF. The genes are TRBV7-9 and TRBJ1-1; no firm D call. CDR1 is SEHNR and CDR2 is FQNEAQ in the germline V gene (reference sequence). V shed 5 bases and J shed 3 bases, with 10 bases lying between them. CDR3 size: 13 residues.